This TCR beta chain is drawn from a study of T cell responses to AZD1222 COVID-19 vaccine. Assay used: immunoSEQ multiplex PCR; TCRdb lists only in-frame clones, some missing. The repertoire has around 130,000 clones, over 75% of them found once; the top ten carry 2.5% to 3%. A note on this clone: Its antigen is still unknown.

Germline CDR1 SGHTA, CDR2 FQGNSA. The CDR3 covers 14 residues. Trimming pared 5 bases from V and 4 bases from J, leaving 12 bases between. Findings of the study overall: Two AZD1222 doses significantly raised spike-specific TCR breadth and depth over controls. Nearly half of spike-specific TCRs reportedly target variant regions that are unmutated in the B.1.351 and B.1.1.7 variants. There were vaccine-associated CD4 TCRs across spike, dominant at 160-218 and 743-854. Baseline serology detected seropositivity in only 6 or 7 AZD1222 recipients.

The chain joins TRBV7-2 to TRBJ1-3; maybe TRBD1 (6 bases). This TCR came from an adult in good health. The specimen was peripheral blood, collected on day 0 of AZD1222 vaccination. This CDR3 reads CASSPGHIGNTIYF. CDR3 bases: TGTGCCAGCAGCCCGGGACACATCGGAAACACCATATATTTT.